These 14 T cell receptor beta chains were all obtained from the same sample, sequenced in a study of blood T cell repertoires in COVID-19. This table comes from immunoSEQ multiplex PCR, and its TCRdb copy is limited to in-frame clones, with some not included. The profile covers over 100,000 clones, with about nine tenths appearing a single time and over 9.5% taken by the ten largest. The sequencing input was peripheral blood. The origin of the receptors is a woman in her seventies with COVID-19, enrolled during active disease.

V gene TRBV24-1 combines with J gene TRBJ2-7; TRBD1 matches 11 bases. This CDR3 is 17 amino acids long. Germline assignment: CDR1 KGHDR and CDR2 SFDVKD. The V segment lost 5 bases and the J segment 1 base; nucleotides outside the gene matches: 9. The CDR3 DNA follows: TGTGCCACCAGTGCCCGGGGAGGGACAGGGGGTTCCTACGAGCAGTACTTC. Translated: CATSARGGTGGSYEQYF.

This clone came up a few times. The genes are TRBV15 and TRBJ2-1, with D possibly being TRBD1 (5 bases). V was pared by 1 base and J by 4 bases, with 8 bases between. This CDR3 has 14 amino acids. Germline V CDR1 and CDR2: LNHNV, YYDKDF (reference sequence). This CDR3 reads CATSRADSYNEQFF. The CDR3 nucleotides are TGTGCCACCAGCAGAGCTGACAGTTACAATGAGCAGTTCTTC.

V usage is TRBV25-1 and J usage is TRBJ2-2, with D possibly being TRBD2 (6 bases). CDR3 length: 17 residues. In germline, CDR1 is MGHDK, CDR2 SYGVNS. The V and J ends lost 6 bases and 2 bases respectively, with 19 bases between them. The CDR3 nucleotides read TGTGCCAGCAGCAAACAATGGGGCGGGGCTAACACCGGGGAGCTGTTTTTT. Its translation: CASSKQWGGANTGELFF. Full variable domain (missing parts from reference TRBV25-1 and TRBJ2-2): EADIYQTPRYLVIGTGKKITLECSQTMGHDKMYWYQQDPGMELHLIHYSYGVNSTEKGDLSSESTVSRIRTEHFPLTLESARPSHTSQYLCASSKQWGGANTGELFFGEGSRLTVL.

The sample holds one count of this clone. V is TRBV4-1 and J is TRBJ2-1; 12 bases align to TRBD2. From germline, CDR1 is MGHRA and CDR2 YSYEKL. V shed 0 bases, J shed 5 bases, and the junction held 5 bases outside the gene matches. CDR3 size: 17 residues. DNA for the CDR3: TGCGCCAGCAGCCAAGACGAGAGACTAGCGGGGGACAATGAGCAGTTCTTC. The encoded protein is CASSQDERLAGDNEQFF.

J is TRBJ2-5 and V is TRBV2, with D possibly matching TRBD2 (5 bases). Germline CDR1 reads SNHLY; CDR2 reads FYNNEI. Trimming removed 3 bases from V and 5 bases from J, with 10 bases in between. This CDR3 is 13 amino acids long. CDR3 coding DNA: TGTGCCAGCAGTGATACGGGGTTGGAGACCCAGTACTTC. Translating gives CASSDTGLETQYF.

The chain is built from TRBV19 and TRBJ1-1, with a tentative D call TRBD1 (6 bases). V was clipped by 5 bases and J by 1 base, with 11 bases between them. The CDR3 has 14 residues. Germline CDR1 is LNHDA and CDR2 is SQIVND (reference sequence). The CDR3: CASSSLTGNTEAFF. The DNA for the CDR3 is TGTGCCAGTAGTTCCCTGACAGGGAACACTGAAGCTTTCTTT. Complete variable domain (other parts from reference TRBV19 and TRBJ1-1): DGGITQSPKYLFRKEGQNVTLSCEQNLNHDAMYWYRQDPGQGLRLIYYSQIVNDFQKGDIAEGYSVSREKKESFPLTVTSAQKNPTAFYLCASSSLTGNTEAFFGQGTRLTVV.

The V call is TRBV3-1 (or the pseudogene TRBV3-2), the J call TRBJ2-7; D remains unclear. V lost 4 bases to trimming and J lost 0 bases, with 16 bases between them. The CDR3 has 16 residues. CDR1 and CDR2 from the germline V gene are LGHDT and YNNKEL (reference sequence). CDR3 loop: CASSLALGLGSYEQYF. CDR3 in DNA: TGTGCCAGCAGCCTTGCTTTGGGCCTGGGCTCCTACGAGCAGTACTTC.

About this clone itself: Other DNA sequences in this specimen translate into the identical CDR3. The rearrangement links TRBV3-1 (or the pseudogene TRBV3-2) to TRBJ1-2, with D possibly matching TRBD1 (5 bases). Trimming removed 0 bases from V and 2 bases from J, with 10 bases in between. The CDR3 has 15 residues. Germline lookup yields CDR1 LGHDT and CDR2 YNNKEL (reference sequence). CDR3 DNA sequence: TGTGCCAGCAGCCAAGATGGGCAGGGAAACTATGGCTACACCTTC. Its translation is CASSQDGQGNYGYTF.

This clone was seen a single time. The V gene is TRBV27, the J gene TRBJ1-5, with D uncertain. Trimming removed 6 bases at V and 2 bases at J, with 11 bases between. The CDR3 spans 14 residues. Germline CDR1 MNHEY, CDR2 SMNVEV (reference sequence). The CDR3 here is CASSELMGNQPQHF. In nucleotides, the CDR3 is TGTGCCAGCAGCGAGCTAATGGGCAATCAGCCCCAGCATTTT.

With respect to this clone: An end of the junction differs from the germline gene, which may be a read error. The chain uses TRBV19 and TRBJ2-7, with 11 bases matching TRBD2. Germline-derived CDR1 and CDR2 are LNHDA and SQIVND (reference sequence). This CDR3 comprises 14 residues. CDR3 DNA sequence: TGTGCCAGTAGTGTAGACACTAGCGGGGGAGAGCAGTACTTC. As protein: CASSVDTSGGEQYF.

This sequence joins TRBV5-5 and TRBJ2-3; no definite D call. The CDR3 spans 13 residues. The V and J ends lost 3 bases and 3 bases respectively, with 8 bases between them. Germline V gene data show CDR1 as SGHKS and CDR2 as YYEKEE (reference sequence). The CDR3 nucleotides read TGTGCCAGCAGCTCCCCCGGGACAGATACGCAGTATTTT. Translation: CASSSPGTDTQYF.

This clone was found once. The rearrangement links TRBV2 to TRBJ1-3, with D perhaps TRBD1 (6 bases). Trimming cost V 3 bases and J 0 bases, with 15 bases left between them. The CDR3 is 17 residues long. CDR1 is SNHLY, CDR2 FYNNEI, per germline. DNA for the CDR3: TGTGCCAGCAGTGATTCCGGGACACCCTTCTCTGGAAACACCATATATTTT. Amino acids: CASSDSGTPFSGNTIYF.

The chain recombines TRBV5-8 with TRBJ2-1; 7 bases are shared with TRBD2. Germline values: CDR1 SGHTS, CDR2 YDEGEE. This CDR3 is built from 16 residues. V shed 2 bases and J 5 bases; nucleotides not matched to a gene: 10. CDR3: CASSFSAGTINNEQFF. The CDR3 bases are TGTGCCAGCAGCTTCTCTGCCGGGACTATTAACAATGAGCAGTTCTTC.

The V gene is TRBV11-2, the J gene TRBJ1-6; 9 bases map to TRBD1. The CDR3 contains 15 residues. Germline V lookup: CDR1 SGHAT, CDR2 FQNNGV. V lost 3 bases, J lost 10 bases, and 7 bases stayed unmatched. The CDR3 bases are TGTGCCAGCAGCTTGACCGGGACAGGGTCATCACCCCTCCACTTT. This codes for CASSLTGTGSSPLHF.